This paragraph covers one TCR beta chain sequence. Its antigen remains unknown. Assay: immunoSEQ multiplex PCR; the TCRdb copy retains only in-frame clones and omits some. Altogether 2 million to 3 million clones are present, around nine tenths being singletons, with the ten largest covering around 0.15%. The sample originates from a study of shared clonotypes between healthy human individuals. Study-wide results and limits: Larger estimated richness was generally seen in naive subsets than in memory subsets.

V shed 6 bases and J shed 6 bases, with 18 bases lying between them. The length of the CDR3 is 14 residues. Germline V gives CDR1 SGHTA, CDR2 FQGNSA. The chain has TRBV7-2 and TRBJ2-7; perhaps TRBD2 as D (5 bases). The receptor was isolated from a man aged 18 to 30 in good health. Sequences were obtained from naive CD4+ T cells sorted from blood. Subset specified: CD45RA+ positively selected. CDR3 DNA sequence: TGTGCCAGCAGGGACCCCCGGAAGGGAGTCGAGCAGTACTTC. Amino acids: CASRDPRKGVEQYF.